This T cell receptor (beta chain) stems from a study of cytomegalovirus exposure and HLA in healthy donors (dated by TCRdb to about 2017). Broadly, across the study: An earlier analysis of roughly 630 of the donors reported about 290 Gb of sequence data and 117 million unique TCR beta sequences from about 179 million T cells. In a later genetic analysis, genome-wide SNP genotypes for about 65% of the roughly 670 donors were used, and that subset was treated as a discovery cohort. Among about 410 genotyped donors of the cohort, an average of approximately 240,000 unique TCR beta nucleotide sequences was sequenced per donor, of which 15% to 20% were non-productive. Of the 300 to 450 genotyped donors, about 80% fell in the genetic ancestry cluster associated with self-reported Caucasian donors. A handful of DR-DQ haplotypes were handled as single units for association and clustering because linkage in the cohort was strong. In a later analysis, previously published TCR beta repertoires from several hundred donors were re-analyzed and high-resolution HLA genotyping was added so that TCR occurrence patterns could be studied. Donor age, sex, ethnicity and CMV serostatus were compiled together with the repertoire data. Typing coverage varied by locus: roughly 629-640 donors for A, B, C, DRB1 and DQB1; 522 for DQA1; more than 600 for DPA1; roughly 470 for DPB1. Every discovery cohort repertoire had been produced on one sequencing platform. Along with the approximately 650-subject first cohort, a separate validation cohort of over a hundred different subjects was used. In an earlier analysis of about 590 of the donors, high-throughput TCR beta sequencing was used to judge whether each TCR beta V gene segment behaved as functional or pseudogenic. The later analysis used no new phenotypic data to find candidate immune exposures, relying instead on TCR beta sequences and their occurrence across donors. The study aimed to test whether signatures of past pathogen exposure could be identified by cataloging public T cell receptors. HLA typing included class I and class II loci at four-digit resolution. Using immunosequencing, the study profiled T cell repertoires from 666 subjects and related those repertoires to cytomegalovirus serostatus. An early release that covered fewer than 800 HLA-typed donors contained 300 to 350 gigabases of sequencing data and tens of millions of unique TCR sequences. High-throughput TCR immunosequencing, statistical association of individual TCRs with disease status, and machine learning were combined to predict cytomegalovirus infection status. On the study overall, not on this receptor specifically: This cohort had only TCR beta chains sequenced, and the lack of alpha or paired-chain data limited which features could be detected. In vitro tests confirmed that a few of the cytomegalovirus-associated TCR beta chains recognize cytomegalovirus antigens. Because HLA typing was unavailable for some donors at each locus, only the typed subset was used in association tests. Because counts were too low, around 18 rarely observed V segments, including chromosome 9 orphons, were left out of the earlier analysis of about 620 of the donors. According to a later analysis, parvovirus B19, influenza, CMV and Epstein-Barr virus appeared linked to several top co-occurrence clusters. It was suggested by the authors that the approach could potentially be generalized to other disease states and immunological phenotypes. At a false discovery rate of 0.05, a later analysis linked 16,951 TCR beta sequences to specific HLA alleles. A group of highly shared sequence variants was considered likely to be a technical artifact of the sequencing pipeline. In an earlier analysis of some 550 of the donors, most TCR beta V segments were observed in productive rearrangements about 87% or about 30% of the time, broadly matching IMGT annotations. A later analysis found that most CMV-associated TCR beta chains appeared HLA-restricted, with HLA associations seemingly driven largely by CMV exposure. Compared with the approximately 720-donor mean, donors in an Asian-associated ancestry cluster had fewer N-insertions in productive TCRs, according to a later genetic analysis. In both the original and validation cohorts, the classifier was reported to diagnose cytomegalovirus status with high specificity and sensitivity. In the study, about 150 TCR beta chains were listed as associated with cytomegalovirus. Because the 87-base-pair reads could not distinguish some IMGT-functional V segments, including TRBV6-2 and TRBV6-3, those segments were excluded. When HLA alleles, especially DR and DQ, strongly co-occurred, TCR associations were difficult to assign to individual alleles. In a later analysis, TCR association rates were found to vary across HLA loci, with the most associated TCRs seen for DRB1 alleles and the fewest for HLA-C alleles. A further reported finding was that TCR beta sequences accurately predicted the HLA-A and HLA-B alleles for most subjects in the first cohort. The only immune exposure information available for the cohort was CMV serostatus. Presence/absence analyses assumed roughly uniform sequencing depth across donors, an assumption that may not hold. Correlated functional status among segregating V segments might reflect linkage disequilibrium, but an unknown experimental factor could not be ruled out. Compared with equally common non-associated chains, HLA-associated TCR beta chains in a later analysis were more clonally expanded and had lower generation probabilities. Across donors, most TCR sequences were observed very rarely, whereas some public TCRs were present in many individuals. In a later genetic analysis, a missense DCLRE1C variant was associated with V-gene and J-gene trimming of TCR beta chains, and the association was replicated in an independent cohort.

Note on this clone: Its recognized antigen is unknown. Nothing much larger sits one base from this clone, and base qualities are not available.

The cohort comprised 550 to 700 healthy bone marrow donors. At the time of sampling, every cohort member was nominally healthy, though immune exposures that went unrecorded were likely present. The donor tested CMV seropositive, placing the donor among the 289 seropositive members of the cohort. Every donor gave a peripheral blood sample, and the peripheral blood mononuclear cells from that sample were used for TCR beta sequencing. The Qiagen DNeasy Blood Extraction Kit was used to extract genomic DNA from the blood cell samples. Preparation of the library involved the immunoSEQ multiplex PCR assay. For the multiplex PCR, a mixture combining 60 forward primers for TCR Vbeta segments and 13 reverse primers for TCR Jbeta segments was used. The CDR3 region of rearranged TCR beta genes was amplified from genomic DNA by a multiplex PCR assay. On the Illumina HiSeq System, the amplified TCR beta libraries were sequenced as 87-base-pair reads. Per the authors' processing: A later analysis counted tens of millions of unique TCR beta chains across the 550 to 700 repertoires, and about 10 million of these chains were shared by at least two donors. Raw reads were error-corrected and collapsed into unique sequences by a nearest-neighbor algorithm in which closely related sequences were merged to remove PCR and sequencing errors. To assign V, D and J gene segments, CDR3 sequences were aligned to IMGT reference sequences. For a sequence to be retained, a match of at least six nucleotides was required to both a V gene segment and a J gene segment. Rearrangements were called productive when the CDR3 lacked stop codons and stayed in frame with V and J; all others were non-productive. Following IMGT convention, CDR3 was defined as the stretch from the second conserved V-encoded cysteine up to the conserved J-encoded phenylalanine. The earlier analysis of about 570 of the donors excluded any sequence lacking an unambiguous match to a single V gene segment. In an earlier analysis of around 600 of the donors, V segments were called functional above 56.7% productive rearrangements and were called segregating when the between-donor standard deviation exceeded 5%. A statistical classification framework was built for diagnosing cytomegalovirus status from the catalog of TCR beta chain sequences. A later analysis assigned V and J genes by comparing TCR nucleotide sequences with IMGT/GENE-DB human TR gene sequences. The TCRdist pipeline was used in a later analysis to assign CDR3 sequences and most-parsimonious VDJ recombination scenarios. In a later analysis, every TCR beta chain was defined by the combination of its CDR3 amino acid sequence and its V-gene family, and reads without a unique V-gene family were dropped. To address suspected cross-contamination and a sequencing artifact, a later analysis removed 450 to 700 highly shared, low-generation-probability nucleotide sequences. A later analysis calculated a clonal expansion index for each public chain from normalized within-repertoire ranks of inferred template counts. A later analysis computed generation probabilities with a VDJ recombination model fitted to out-of-frame rearrangements, and checked the results against IGoR. Hypergeometric tests were used in a later analysis to score TCR-TCR, TCR-HLA and TCR-CMV co-occurrence, with a repertoire-size bias correction applied to the TCR pairs. False discovery rates were estimated in a later analysis by permuting HLA or CMV assignments 20 times. In a later analysis, co-occurring TCRs were grouped using DBSCAN, with TCRdist sequence similarity added in when clustering inside HLA-allele-positive subsets. Repertoires with fewer than 30,000 or more than 120,000 public chains were left out of co-occurrence clustering, as were about 5 repertoires with anomalous nucleotide sharing. The table was pulled from immuneACCESS by TCRdb, which kept in-frame rearrangements only. Such tables lose some clones; where checked, under half of the loss comes from unresolved V genes, and the rest has no known cause. V and J calls and clone size follow that table, whereas D and trimming were derived from the DNA. The sample table records under 130,000 clones; roughly an eighth of these occur just once. Clones ranked in the top ten supply about a sixth of the sample.

From V the trimming removes 2 bases and from J it removes 5 bases, while the gene matches leave 10 bases of the junction unaccounted for. CDR1 and CDR2, looked up from the germline V gene, are KGHSH and LQKENI. The CDR3 numbers 17 residues from cysteine through phenylalanine. The entry retains the CDR3 DNA only, 51 bases that are in frame from base 1. Sample: PBMCs. Recombination joined TRBV18 with TRBJ1-5; 9 nucleotides in the junction match TRBD1. The sequence was obtained from a man between 35 and 55 years old in good health and CMV-seropositive. The DNA reads TGTGCCAGCTCACCAGAACGTTCCCGACAGGGGGATCAGCCCCAGCATTTT. This translates into CASSPERSRQGDQPQHF.